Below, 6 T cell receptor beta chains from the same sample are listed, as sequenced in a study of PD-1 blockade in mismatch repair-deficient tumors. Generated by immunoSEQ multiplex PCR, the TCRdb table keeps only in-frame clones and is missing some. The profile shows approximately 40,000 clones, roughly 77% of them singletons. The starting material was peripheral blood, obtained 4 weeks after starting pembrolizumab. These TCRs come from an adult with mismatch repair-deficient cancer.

For the CDR3, the DNA is TGTGCCTGGAGTGACGGCGGGAGGAGGGAGTATTTT. Protein: CAWSDGGRREYF. The chain has TRBV30 and TRBJ2-3; 8 bases align to TRBD2. The germline V gene has CDR1 GTSNPN and CDR2 SVGIG (reference sequence). The CDR3 is made up of 12 amino acids. The V gene end was trimmed by 1 base and the J gene end by 13 bases; junction bases not matched to a gene: 7.

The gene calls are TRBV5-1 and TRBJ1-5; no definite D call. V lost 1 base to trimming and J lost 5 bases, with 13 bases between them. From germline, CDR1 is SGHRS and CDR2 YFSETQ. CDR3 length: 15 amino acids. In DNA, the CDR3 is TGCGCCAGCAGCTTGAACCCAGGCCTACATCAGCCCCAGCATTTT. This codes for CASSLNPGLHQPQHF.

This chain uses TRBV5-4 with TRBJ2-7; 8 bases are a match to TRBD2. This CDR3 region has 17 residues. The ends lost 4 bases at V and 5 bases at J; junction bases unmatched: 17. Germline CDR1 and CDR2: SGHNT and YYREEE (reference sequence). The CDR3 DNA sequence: TGTGCCAGCAGCCAAGGCGGCGTTGGGGCGGGGGGTGACGAGCAGTACTTC. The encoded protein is CASSQGGVGAGGDEQYF.

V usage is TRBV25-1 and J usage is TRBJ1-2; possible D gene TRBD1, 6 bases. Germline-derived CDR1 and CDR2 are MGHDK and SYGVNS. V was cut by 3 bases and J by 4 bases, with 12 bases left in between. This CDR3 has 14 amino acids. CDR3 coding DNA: TGTGCCAGCAGTGACCTTACAGGGTCCTATGGCTACACCTTC. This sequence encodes CASSDLTGSYGYTF.

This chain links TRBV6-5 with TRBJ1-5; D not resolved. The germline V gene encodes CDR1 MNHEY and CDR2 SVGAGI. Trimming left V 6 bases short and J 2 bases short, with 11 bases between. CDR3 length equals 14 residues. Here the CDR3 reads CASSPGVGNQPQHF. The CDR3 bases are TGTGCCAGCAGCCCTGGTGTGGGCAATCAGCCCCAGCATTTT.

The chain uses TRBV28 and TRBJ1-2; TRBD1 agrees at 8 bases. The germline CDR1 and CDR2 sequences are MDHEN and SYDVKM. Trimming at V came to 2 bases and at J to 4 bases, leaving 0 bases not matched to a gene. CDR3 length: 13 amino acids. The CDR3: CASSLDRGYGYTF. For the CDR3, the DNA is TGTGCCAGCAGTTTAGACAGGGGCTATGGCTACACCTTC.